Presented here are 5 T cell receptor beta chains from one specimen sequenced in a study of blood T cell repertoires in COVID-19. The protocol was immunoSEQ multiplex PCR, while the TCRdb copy is restricted to in-frame clones and leaves out a portion. The data show 110,000 to 150,000 clones, around 90% seen once. Source material: peripheral blood. The receptors originated from a human donor in a cohort sampled during active COVID-19.

The J gene is TRBJ1-4, the V gene TRBV6-9; TRBD1 is a possible D gene (6 bases). V lost 5 bases to trimming and J lost 0 bases, with 13 bases between them. CDR3 length: 16 amino acids. The germline V gene encodes CDR1 MNHGY and CDR2 SVAAGI. DNA for the CDR3: TGTGCCAGCAGTCCTACAGGGAAAGCAACTAATGAAAAACTGTTTTTT. This sequence encodes CASSPTGKATNEKLFF.

The V and J genes are TRBV7-8 and TRBJ2-1, with 12 bases aligning to TRBD2. This CDR3 is built from 15 residues. V trimming: 5 bases; J trimming: 3 bases; junction bases outside the gene matches: 2. Germline V gives CDR1 SGHVS, CDR2 FQNEAQ. The CDR3, as DNA: TGTGCCAGCAGCACGGGACTAGCGGGCTACAATGAGCAGTTCTTC. Translation: CASSTGLAGYNEQFF.

This chain connects TRBV28 to TRBJ1-5, with TRBD1 identical over 7 bases. Germline lookup yields CDR1 MDHEN and CDR2 SYDVKM. CDR3 size: 14 residues. V was clipped by 6 bases and J by 3 bases; unmatched bases: 5. The CDR3 DNA is TGTGCCAGCAGCAGGGGGAACTACAATCAGCCCCAGCATTTT. Amino acids: CASSRGNYNQPQHF. The full variable domain, completed using reference TRBV28 and TRBJ1-5, is DVKVTQSSRYLVKRTGEKVFLECVQDMDHENMFWYRQDPGLGLRLIYFSYDVKMKEKGDIPEGYSVSREKKERFSLILESASTNQTSMYLCASSRGNYNQPQHFGDGTRLSIL.

The CDR3 DNA follows: TGTGCCAGCAGGGGGGGGGCGAGTCAGCCCCAGCATTTT. Its translation is CASRGGASQPQHF. This chain joins TRBV28 and TRBJ1-5; D perhaps matches TRBD1 (6 bases). V lost 6 bases and J lost 6, with 12 bases in between. Germline V gene lookup returns CDR1 MDHEN and CDR2 SYDVKM. The CDR3 has 13 amino acids. Looking up the rest from reference TRBV28 and TRBJ1-5 gives the full variable domain: DVKVTQSSRYLVKRTGEKVFLECVQDMDHENMFWYRQDPGLGLRLIYFSYDVKMKEKGDIPEGYSVSREKKERFSLILESASTNQTSMYLCASRGGASQPQHFGDGTRLSIL.

This rearrangement joins TRBV28 to TRBJ1-5, with 8 bases matching TRBD1. V dropped 5 bases and J dropped 2; count of bases not matched to a gene: 14. The V gene's germline CDR1 is MDHEN and CDR2 SYDVKM. The CDR3 loop spans 18 amino acids. The CDR3 coding sequence is TGTGCCAGCAGTCCCGCCCGACTGGGACAGGAGGGCAATCAGCCCCAGCATTTT. Translated: CASSPARLGQEGNQPQHF.